The 23 T cell receptor beta chains below come from one sample, sequenced in a study of blood T cell repertoires in COVID-19. Using immunoSEQ multiplex PCR, the repertoire was profiled, and TCRdb retains in-frame clones only, with some absent. Of 150,000 to 200,000 clones in the sample, around three quarters were seen once. Sequencing was carried out using peripheral blood. The receptors derive from a man aged 55-75 years with acute or convalescent COVID-19.

The chain couples TRBV7-9 to TRBJ2-7; the D is unclear. The CDR3 has 15 amino acids. The V end was cut by 5 bases, the J end by 3 bases, with 17 bases between. Germline V gene data show CDR1 as SEHNR and CDR2 as FQNEAQ (reference sequence). As DNA, the CDR3 is TGTGCCAGCAGCCCCCTTGAGGTTGGGTTCTACGAGCAGTACTTC. Translating it yields CASSPLEVGFYEQYF.

CDR3 nucleotide sequence: TGTGCCACCAGTGATTCGACAGGGACTTGGTACGAGCAGTACTTC. Translating gives CATSDSTGTWYEQYF. The V and J genes are TRBV24-1 and TRBJ2-7; tentative D call: TRBD1 (7 bases). Trimming took 2 bases from V and 4 from J, leaving 14 bases between them. The germline V gene has CDR1 KGHDR and CDR2 SFDVKD. This CDR3 has 15 residues.

The rearrangement joins TRBV6-5 to TRBJ1-4; D call uncertain. This CDR3 region has 15 residues. CDR1 and CDR2 from the germline V gene are MNHEY and SVGAGI. Trimming took off 0 bases at V and 7 bases at J, with 12 bases between the two ends. This CDR3 reads CASSYSPGGGEKLFF. CDR3 DNA sequence: TGTGCCAGCAGTTACTCCCCCGGCGGTGGTGAAAAACTGTTTTTT.

This clone showed up just once. The gene calls are TRBV3-1 (or the pseudogene TRBV3-2) and TRBJ1-1; D remains ambiguous. The CDR3 extends over 17 amino acids. CDR1 and CDR2 (germline): LGHDT, YNNKEL (reference sequence). Between the trimmed V and J ends, which lost 0 bases and 0 bases, there was a span of 14 bases. CDR3 sequence (DNA): TGTGCCAGCAGCCAAGATCTCACCGGAGTCATGAACACTGAAGCTTTCTTT. Encoded protein: CASSQDLTGVMNTEAFF.

The chain carries TRBV27 and TRBJ2-2; D is possibly TRBD2 (5 bases). V dropped 5 bases and J dropped 1 base, with 20 bases sitting between them. This CDR3 is built from 18 residues. Germline lookup yields CDR1 MNHEY and CDR2 SMNVEV (reference sequence). The CDR3 loop is CASSPLMTGGLNTGELFF. In DNA, the CDR3 is TGTGCCAGCAGTCCTCTCATGACGGGCGGGTTGAACACCGGGGAGCTGTTTTTT.

Details on this clone: This same CDR3 is encoded by further DNA sequences in the sample. The chain links TRBV5-1 to TRBJ2-5; 9 nucleotides align to TRBD1. Trimming at V came to 0 bases and at J to 1 base, leaving 4 bases not matched to a gene. The CDR3 length is 16 residues. Germline lookup yields CDR1 SGHRS and CDR2 YFSETQ. CDR3 region: CASSLGGTGFQETQYF. In nucleotides, the CDR3 is TGCGCCAGCAGCTTGGGGGGGACAGGGTTCCAAGAGACCCAGTACTTC. The full variable domain, its missing parts supplied by reference TRBV5-1 and TRBJ2-5, is KAGVTQTPRYLIKTRGQQVTLSCSPISGHRSVSWYQQTPGQGLQFLFEYFSETQRNKGNFPGRFSGRQFSNSRSEMNVSTLELGDSALYLCASSLGGTGFQETQYFGPGTRLLVL.

In DNA, the CDR3 is TGTGCCTGGAGTCTCGGGACAGCGAACACTGAAGCTTTCTTT. Translated, it gives CAWSLGTANTEAFF. This chain links TRBV30 with TRBJ1-1; 7 nucleotides line up with TRBD1. Germline-derived CDR1 and CDR2 are GTSNPN and SVGIG (reference sequence). The CDR3 loop spans 14 amino acids. The V and J ends lost 2 bases and 1 base, in that order; junction bases with no gene match: 4.

The chain employs TRBV6-5 and TRBJ2-7; TRBD1 agrees at 8 bases. This CDR3 is built from 15 residues. Per germline, CDR1 MNHEY and CDR2 SVGAGI. V shed 6 bases and J 2 bases; nucleotides not matched to a gene: 9. This CDR3 is CASREDREGTYEQYF. The CDR3 nucleotides read TGTGCCAGCAGGGAGGACAGGGAAGGAACCTACGAGCAGTACTTC.

The V and J genes are TRBV24-1 and TRBJ1-2; D uncertain. The ends were cut back, 5 bases at V and 10 bases at J, with 10 bases in the middle. CDR3 length: 11 residues. CDR1 and CDR2 from the germline V gene are KGHDR and SFDVKD. The CDR3 nucleotides read TGTGCCACCAGTGGTGGGCGCTTCTACACCTTC. Translated: CATSGGRFYTF.

The chain joins TRBV19 to TRBJ1-5; 8 bases map to TRBD1. With V trimmed by 3 bases and J by 5 bases, 3 bases remained unmatched. Germline values: CDR1 LNHDA, CDR2 SQIVND (reference sequence). The CDR3 is 14 amino acids. The CDR3 bases are TGTGCCAGTAGTATCAGGGGGCGCCATCAGCCCCAGCATTTT. This sequence encodes CASSIRGRHQPQHF. The variable domain in full, completed from reference TRBV19 and TRBJ1-5, reads DGGITQSPKYLFRKEGQNVTLSCEQNLNHDAMYWYRQDPGQGLRLIYYSQIVNDFQKGDIAEGYSVSREKKESFPLTVTSAQKNPTAFYLCASSIRGRHQPQHFGDGTRLSIL.

The rearrangement joins TRBV5-4 to TRBJ2-7; possible D gene TRBD1, 5 bases. The V end was cut by 0 bases, the J end by 0 bases, with 7 bases between. The germline CDR1 and CDR2 sequences are SGHNT and YYREEE (reference sequence). CDR3 length: 14 residues. CDR3 amino acids: CASSLDTGSYEQYF. The CDR3 DNA sequence: TGTGCCAGCAGCTTGGACACAGGCTCCTACGAGCAGTACTTC.

The CDR3 reads CASSLSGGRGSPLHF. CDR3 in DNA: TGTGCCAGCAGCTTAAGCGGGGGCCGGGGATCACCCCTCCACTTT. V usage is TRBV7-3 and J usage is TRBJ1-6, with D possibly TRBD1 on 6 matching bases. V dropped 1 base and J dropped 10 bases, with 14 bases sitting between them. CDR1 and CDR2 (germline): SGHTA, FQGTGA. CDR3 length: 15 residues.

J is TRBJ2-1 and V is TRBV6-5; D might be TRBD2 (6 bases). The CDR3 is 15 amino acids. Trimming took 0 bases from V and 12 from J, leaving 18 bases between them. Per germline, CDR1 MNHEY and CDR2 SVGAGI. The CDR3 DNA reads TGTGCCAGCAGTTACTCTCGGCAGGGAGGAGGAGCGCAGTTCTTC. It is translated as CASSYSRQGGGAQFF.

The chain couples TRBV3-1 (or the pseudogene TRBV3-2) to TRBJ2-4; weak D call: TRBD1 (6 bases). The germline gives CDR1 LGHDT, CDR2 YNNKEL (reference sequence). The CDR3 totals 17 residues. The V end was cut by 2 bases, the J end by 2 bases, with 16 bases between. CDR3 in amino acids: CASSQRKLDSTKNIQYF. The DNA of the CDR3 is TGTGCCAGCAGCCAACGCAAACTGGACAGTACCAAAAACATTCAGTACTTC.

The chain uses TRBV12-5 and TRBJ1-1; 10 bases map to TRBD1. V lost 6 bases to trimming and J lost 1 base; unmatched junction nucleotides: 2. The CDR3 contains 14 residues. The germline V gene encodes CDR1 LGHNT and CDR2 FRNRAP. The CDR3 protein is CASGWDRGNTEAFF. The CDR3 region has the DNA TGTGCTAGTGGGTGGGACAGGGGGAACACTGAAGCTTTCTTT.

This sequence joins TRBV7-3 and TRBJ2-1; D perhaps matches TRBD2 (7 bases). The CDR3 spans 16 residues. Germline V CDR1 and CDR2: SGHTA, FQGTGA. V was pared by 2 bases and J by 0 bases, with 11 bases between. The CDR3 here is CASSLVGGLSYNEQFF. The CDR3 DNA follows: TGTGCCAGCAGCTTAGTCGGGGGGCTCTCCTACAATGAGCAGTTCTTC. Combining the CDR3 with reference TRBV7-3 and TRBJ2-1 gives the whole variable domain GAGVSQTPSNKVTEKGKYVELRCDPISGHTALYWYRQSLGQGPEFLIYFQGTGAADDSGLPNDRFFAVRPEGSVSTLKIQRTERGDSAVYLCASSLVGGLSYNEQFFGPGTRLTVL.

The rearrangement uses TRBV24-1 and TRBJ1-4, with no clear D. The CDR3 has 16 residues. Germline V gene sequence: CDR1 KGHDR, CDR2 SFDVKD. V was shortened by 1 base and J by 0 bases, with 8 bases between the two germline ends. The CDR3 spells CATSDFLPATNEKLFF. The CDR3 DNA sequence: TGTGCCACCAGTGATTTTCTGCCAGCAACTAATGAAAAACTGTTTTTT.

The chain recombines TRBV30 with TRBJ2-2; maybe TRBD1 (6 bases). Germline V gives CDR1 GTSNPN, CDR2 SVGIG (reference sequence). The CDR3 spans 17 residues. V was shortened by 5 bases and J by 4 bases, with 23 bases between the two germline ends. In DNA, the CDR3 is TGTGCCTGGCGTCCACCGGGACACACGCGGGTCACCGGGGAGCTGTTTTTT. Translating it yields CAWRPPGHTRVTGELFF.

This chain links TRBV4-1 with TRBJ2-5; TRBD2 matches at 12 bases. The ends lost 6 bases at V and 5 bases at J; junction bases unmatched: 7. The length of the CDR3 is 15 residues. The germline gives CDR1 MGHRA, CDR2 YSYEKL. The CDR3: CASREVGLAGETQYF. Written as DNA, the CDR3 is TGCGCCAGCAGGGAAGTTGGACTAGCGGGGGAGACCCAGTACTTC.

V is TRBV30 and J is TRBJ2-7; D is perhaps TRBD1 (5 bases). Per germline, CDR1 GTSNPN and CDR2 SVGIG (reference sequence). There are 13 residues in the CDR3. V dropped 0 bases and J dropped 2 bases, with 8 bases sitting between them. For the CDR3, the DNA is TGTGCCTGGAGTGTAATAGGGGCCTACGAGCAGTACTTC. Encoded protein: CAWSVIGAYEQYF.

The chain is built from TRBV5-1 and TRBJ2-1; D perhaps matches TRBD1 (5 bases). Germline CDR1 is SGHRS and CDR2 is YFSETQ. V lost 0 bases and J lost 10, with 8 bases in between. This CDR3 comprises 12 residues. CDR3 in amino acids: CASSLGAGEQFF. The CDR3 bases are TGCGCCAGCAGCTTGGGGGCAGGGGAGCAGTTCTTC.

The gene calls are TRBV5-8 and TRBJ1-5; the D is unclear. Looked up from germline, CDR1 is SGHTS and CDR2 is YDEGEE. This CDR3 has 15 residues. Trimming stripped 0 bases from V and 1 base from J, with 8 bases between. DNA of the CDR3: TGTGCCAGCAGCTTGGGACAAAAAAGCAATCAGCCCCAGCATTTT. It translates to CASSLGQKSNQPQHF. Combining the CDR3 with reference TRBV5-8 and TRBJ1-5 gives the whole variable domain EAGVTQSPTHLIKTRGQQATLRCSPISGHTSVYWYQQALGLGLQFLLWYDEGEERNRGNFPPRFSGRQFPNYSSELNVNALELEDSALYLCASSLGQKSNQPQHFGDGTRLSIL.

This clone has just one count. The rearrangement links TRBV25-1 to TRBJ1-1, with a tentative D call TRBD1 (6 bases). CDR3 length: 13 amino acids. Germline V CDR1 and CDR2: MGHDK, SYGVNS. V lost 4 bases and J 5 bases, leaving 11 bases between the germline ends. The CDR3 protein is CASSVGGTTEAFF. CDR3 DNA: TGTGCCAGCAGTGTGGGGGGGACAACTGAAGCTTTCTTT.